These 15 T cell receptor beta chains were all obtained from the same sample, sequenced in a study of cytomegalovirus exposure and HLA in healthy donors listed by TCRdb under 2017. Receptor libraries were prepared by the immunoSEQ multiplex PCR assay. A mixture of 60 forward primers for TCR Vbeta segments and 13 reverse primers for TCR Jbeta segments was used in the multiplex PCR. This is the immuneACCESS table as TCRdb keeps it, with only in-frame sequences that have V and J called. A part of the clones is gone; compared with another copy, unresolved V genes explain less than half, and the rest is unexplained. A total of more than 110,000 clones appear in this sample, 73% of them only once. Around an eighth of the sample belongs to the ten largest clones. Sequencing was carried out using PBMCs. Receptor source: a human donor in good health.

This clone has only a few counts. The chain is built from TRBV11-2 and TRBJ1-1, with D hard to call. Germline-derived CDR1 and CDR2 are SGHAT and FQNNGV. CDR3 length equals 13 residues. V shed 5 bases and J shed 4 bases, with 11 bases lying between them. CDR3 in amino acids: CASSRMRVTEAFF. In DNA form, the CDR3 reads TGTGCCAGCAGCCGAATGAGGGTCACTGAAGCTTTCTTT.

The rearrangement joins TRBV27 to TRBJ1-4; 9 positions match TRBD1. Germline CDR1 is MNHEY and CDR2 is SMNVEV (reference sequence). The CDR3 is made up of 17 amino acids. Germline trimming cut 5 bases from V and 3 bases from J; bases unmatched to any gene: 10. CDR3 DNA sequence: TGTGCCAGCAGTCCCGGGACAGGGTCCGAGGCTAATGAAAAACTGTTTTTT. It codes for CASSPGTGSEANEKLFF.

This clone turned up a few times. The J gene is TRBJ2-7, the V gene TRBV7-3; 12 bases fit TRBD2. This CDR3 has 12 amino acids. Germline values: CDR1 SGHTA, CDR2 FQGTGA. V dropped 8 bases and J dropped 7; count of bases not matched to a gene: 3. Written as DNA, the CDR3 is TGTGCCAGCTCCGGGACTAGCGGGGAGCAGTACTTC. Translation gives CASSGTSGEQYF.

The rearrangement joins TRBV2 to TRBJ2-7, with TRBD1 identical over 9 bases. The CDR3 is 14 residues long. Germline CDR1 and CDR2: SNHLY and FYNNEI. Unmatched junction bases numbered 11, after V lost 8 bases and J lost 6 bases. CDR3 sequence: CASRLWDRDSEQYF. The CDR3 nucleotides read TGTGCCAGCCGCCTGTGGGACAGGGACAGCGAGCAGTACTTC.

The chain is built from TRBV5-1 and TRBJ2-7; TRBD2 matches 9 bases. The V gene end was trimmed by 5 bases and the J gene end by 7 bases; junction bases not matched to a gene: 10. Looked up from germline, CDR1 is SGHRS and CDR2 is YFSETQ. This CDR3 is 14 amino acids long. The DNA for the CDR3 is TGCGCCAGCAGATTAGCGGGAGCGGAGGGGGAGCAGTACTTC. Translating it yields CASRLAGAEGEQYF.

The chain is built from TRBV6-6 and TRBJ2-7; 9 bases map to TRBD1. Germline V gene lookup returns CDR1 MNHNY and CDR2 SVGAGI (reference sequence). There are 14 residues in the CDR3. Unmatched junction bases numbered 10, after V lost 6 bases and J lost 7 bases. The CDR3 loop is CASRHRGRGGEQYF. In nucleotides, the CDR3 is TGTGCCAGCAGACACAGGGGGCGAGGGGGGGAGCAGTACTTC.

The chain couples TRBV21-1 to TRBJ2-7; TRBD2 is the table's D call, not checked against the DNA. TRBV21-1 is described as a pseudogene. This CDR3 region has 14 residues. CDR3 region: CASSKGRRCYEQYF. The CDR3 region has the DNA TGTGCCAGCAGCAAAGGCCGGAGATGCTACGAGCAGTACTTC.

The chain is built from TRBV5-8 and TRBJ1-6; tentative D call: TRBD1 (5 bases). Trimming pared 0 bases from V and 8 bases from J, leaving 15 bases between. Germline V gives CDR1 SGHTS, CDR2 YDEGEE. The CDR3 covers 16 residues. The CDR3 region is CASSLVQGGTYSPLHF. The DNA of the CDR3 is TGTGCCAGCAGCTTGGTCCAGGGAGGAACCTATTCACCCCTCCACTTT.

The chain uses TRBV27 and TRBJ1-5, with TRBD1 identical over 8 bases. The V gene's germline CDR1 is MNHEY and CDR2 SMNVEV (reference sequence). This CDR3 is 15 amino acids long. The ends lost 7 bases at V and 7 bases at J; junction bases unmatched: 12. Here the CDR3 DNA reads TGTGCCAGCAAGCCCAACAGACAGGGGAGCCAGCCCCAGCATTTT. It is translated as CASKPNRQGSQPQHF.

V gene TRBV6-1 combines with J gene TRBJ1-1; D gene ambiguous. V was cut by 7 bases and J by 1 base, with 13 bases left in between. Germline V gene data show CDR1 as MNHNS and CDR2 as SASEGT. CDR3 length: 14 residues. The CDR3 sequence is CASTAMTGNTEAFF. CDR3 sequence (DNA): TGTGCCAGCACAGCCATGACGGGGAACACTGAAGCTTTCTTT.

V is TRBV19 and J is TRBJ1-1; a possible D gene is TRBD1 (6 bases). CDR1 and CDR2 (germline): LNHDA, SQIVND (reference sequence). V dropped 5 bases and J dropped 6 bases, with 13 bases sitting between them. The CDR3 runs to 13 residues. CDR3 coding DNA: TGTGCCAGTAGTGGACGACAGGACCCTGAAGCTTTCTTT. Protein product: CASSGRQDPEAFF.

Notes on this clone: One junction end disagrees with the germline gene, perhaps due to a read error. The chain combines TRBV7-7 with TRBJ2-3; 13 positions match TRBD2. The CDR3 runs to 16 residues. The germline V gene encodes CDR1 SSHAT and CDR2 FNYEAQ (reference sequence). CDR3 nucleotides: TGTGCTAGCAGCCCTACTAGCGGGGGGGATAAAGATACGCAGTATTTT. Encoded protein: CASSPTSGGDKDTQYF.

This chain connects TRBV6-1 to TRBJ2-7; 9 positions agree with TRBD1. Germline assignment: CDR1 MNHNS and CDR2 SASEGT. The CDR3 consists of 14 residues. V gave up 4 bases and J gave up 3 bases; unmatched junction bases: 4. The CDR3 spells CASSGGTGSYEQYF. CDR3 in DNA: TGTGCCAGCAGTGGAGGGACAGGGAGCTACGAGCAGTACTTC.

The gene calls are TRBV5-1 and TRBJ2-5; 7 bases fit TRBD2. The CDR3 is 14 residues long. J gave up 2 bases and V 6 bases, and 7 bases lay outside the gene matches. Germline V CDR1 and CDR2: SGHRS, YFSETQ. Written as DNA, the CDR3 is TGCGCCAGCAAGTCTAGCGGACCTCAAGAGACCCAGTACTTC. This translates into CASKSSGPQETQYF.

Notes on this clone: One junction end does not reproduce the germline sequence, and a read error may be involved. This sequence joins TRBV7-7 and TRBJ2-3, with 8 bases that match TRBD2. CDR3 size: 14 residues. Germline V gene data show CDR1 as SSHAT and CDR2 as FNYEAQ (reference sequence). The CDR3 loop is CASSPGGATDTQYF. For the CDR3, the DNA is TGTGCTAGCAGCCCGGGGGGGGCCACAGATACGCAGTATTTT.